This TCR beta chain comes out of a study of cytomegalovirus exposure and HLA in healthy donors. Looking at the study overall: A data release that came early held 80 million or so unique TCRs from HLA-typed donors.

The PCR had 60 Vbeta and 13 Jbeta primers. Assay used: immunoSEQ multiplex PCR; TCRdb lists only in-frame clones, some missing. Altogether under 200,000 clones are present, 60% to 85% being singletons, with the ten largest covering roughly 7.3%. Germline V gene lookup returns CDR1 LNHDA and CDR2 SQIVND (reference sequence). J was trimmed by 7 bases and V by 7 bases; bases with no gene match: 10. The CDR3 has 14 amino acids. With regard to this clone: The antigen is undetermined.

Study observations and caveats: Prior analysis indicated that the majority of TCR beta V segments exhibited productivity approximately 87% or approximately 30% of the time.

The chain links TRBV19 to TRBJ2-1, with 7 bases lining up with TRBD2. Sequenced: PBMCs. The receptor was derived from a male donor in good health and CMV-seropositive. The CDR3 sequence: CASKEERGVNEQFF. CDR3 DNA sequence: TGTGCCAGTAAGGAGGAACGGGGGGTAAATGAGCAGTTCTTC. The full variable domain, in which reference TRBV19 and TRBJ2-1 provide the parts outside the CDR3, is DGGITQSPKYLFRKEGQNVTLSCEQNLNHDAMYWYRQDPGQGLRLIYYSQIVNDFQKGDIAEGYSVSREKKESFPLTVTSAQKNPTAFYLCASKEERGVNEQFFGPGTRLTVL.